This T cell receptor (beta chain) derives from a study of PD-L1 blockade in urothelial cancer. Noted time point: peripheral blood 6 weeks after treatment start. After removal of 6 bases from V and 6 bases from J, the junction contained 7 bases not matched to a gene. Germline V gene lookup returns CDR1 SGHNT and CDR2 YENEEA. The CDR3 covers 15 residues. Assay used: immunoSEQ multiplex PCR; TCRdb lists only in-frame clones, some missing. The table records about 130,000 clones, 86% of them present only once. The sequencing here drew on PBMCs, taken around atezolizumab (anti-PD-L1) treatment. The gene calls are TRBV11-3 and TRBJ2-7, with 14 nucleotides matching TRBD2. The receptor was derived from a man in his forties or fifties with urothelial cancer. Here the CDR3 reads CASSRGTSGSGEQYF. The CDR3, as DNA: TGTGCCAGCAGTAGAGGGACTAGCGGGAGTGGCGAGCAGTACTTC.